Following are 31 T cell receptor beta chains from one sample sequenced in a study of T-cell memory formation after mild COVID-19. TCRdb fed the 5' RACE reads into MiXCR, producing one record per CDR3 protein. Counted here are 100,000 to 150,000 distinct CDR3 sequences, around 6.3% occurring once; the ten biggest clones make up approximately 2.3%. The source material was PBMCs or a T cell subset sorted from them (not recorded which). Receptors were obtained from an adult woman who had mild COVID-19 (a few samples of this study predate the infection). Cell type and time point are not known.

This clonotype was detected only a few times. The chain uses TRBV7-9 and TRBJ2-2; D is unresolved. Trimming took off 8 bases at V and 10 bases at J, with 8 bases between the two ends. Germline V gene sequence: CDR1 SEHNR, CDR2 FQNEAQ (reference sequence). This CDR3 region has 10 residues. CDR3 DNA sequence: TGTGCCAGCGGTGGGGAGGAGCTGTTTTTT. It is translated as CASGGEELFF.

The table lists this clonotype with a few counts. V is TRBV5-1 and J is TRBJ2-4, with TRBD1 matching 7 bases. This CDR3 has 16 amino acids. The V gene's germline CDR1 is SGHRS and CDR2 YFSETQ. Trimming at V came to 4 bases and at J to 0 bases, leaving 7 bases not matched to a gene. Here the CDR3 reads CASSPGTELAKNIQYF. CDR3 DNA sequence: TGCGCCAGCAGCCCCGGGACAGAACTAGCCAAAAACATTCAGTACTTC.

This clonotype occurred a few times. The V and J genes are TRBV20-1 and TRBJ1-5, with D uncertain. The CDR3 consists of 14 residues. Trimming left V 6 bases short and J 4 bases short, with 16 bases between. In germline, CDR1 is DFQATT, CDR2 SNEGSKA (reference sequence). The CDR3, as DNA: TGCAGTGCCTCGCTGCCTCGGGGTAATCAGCCCCAGCATTTT. Translating it yields CSASLPRGNQPQHF.

In this sample, this clonotype turned up a few times. The chain joins TRBV5-4 to TRBJ1-2, with TRBD1 matching 10 bases. Germline CDR1 reads SGHNT; CDR2 reads YYREEE (reference sequence). V lost 5 bases to trimming and J lost 7 bases; unmatched junction nucleotides: 8. The CDR3 runs 14 residues. The DNA for the CDR3 is TGTGCCAGCAGTCGACAGGGGGCAGGGAGTGGCTACACCTTC. Translated: CASSRQGAGSGYTF.

This clonotype was seen ten or more times. The rearrangement joins TRBV30 to TRBJ2-4; tentatively, D is TRBD1 or TRBD2 (5 bases each). CDR1 GTSNPN and CDR2 SVGIG come from the germline V gene (reference sequence). With 3 bases removed from V and 8 bases from J, the gap between germline ends came to 14 bases. The CDR3 has 13 residues. This chain's CDR3 is CAWSAGLGDIQYF. The CDR3 DNA reads TGTGCCTGGAGCGCAGGGTTGGGAGACATTCAGTACTTC.

This clonotype was seen ten or more times. The chain is built from TRBV11-2 and TRBJ2-3; D is undetermined. This CDR3 has 11 amino acids. Trimming pared 5 bases from V and 7 bases from J, leaving 7 bases between. In germline, CDR1 is SGHAT, CDR2 FQNNGV. CDR3 residues: CASSPLYTQYF. CDR3 bases: TGTGCCAGCAGCCCACTGTATACGCAGTATTTT. The full variable domain, rest sourced from reference TRBV11-2 and TRBJ2-3, is EAGVAQSPRYKIIEKRQSVAFWCNPISGHATLYWYQQILGQGPKLLIQFQNNGVVDDSQLPKDRFSAERLKGVDSTLKIQPAKLEDSAVYLCASSPLYTQYFGPGTRLTVL.

This clonotype was detected ten times or more. The rearrangement uses TRBV4-2 and TRBJ1-5, with no clear D. CDR1 and CDR2 from the germline V gene are LGHNA and YNFKEQ. The CDR3 spans 14 residues. V dropped 0 bases and J dropped 2 bases, with 5 bases sitting between them. CDR3 bases: TGTGCCAGCAGCCAAGATGGAGGCAATCAGCCCCAGCATTTT. Residues: CASSQDGGNQPQHF.

This clonotype showed up just a few times. J is TRBJ2-1 and V is TRBV10-2, with TRBD2 identical over 8 bases. Germline-derived CDR1 and CDR2 are WSHSY and SAAADI. The CDR3 covers 15 residues. Trimming at V came to 7 bases and at J to 0 bases, leaving 5 bases not matched to a gene. The CDR3 DNA reads TGCGCCAGCAAAGCAGGACTAGCCTCCTACAATGAGCAGTTCTTC. Its translation: CASKAGLASYNEQFF.

This clonotype was observed many times. J is TRBJ2-3 and V is TRBV20-1, with D perhaps TRBD1 (5 bases). The CDR3 is 17 amino acids. The V gene lost 1 base and the J gene lost 0 bases, with 17 bases spanning the gap. Germline CDR1 is DFQATT and CDR2 is SNEGSKA (reference sequence). The CDR3 DNA follows: TGCAGTGCTAGAGCTACTGCGACAGAGACTAGCACAGATACGCAGTATTTT. Translated, it gives CSARATATETSTDTQYF.

The rearrangement joins TRBV6-2 or TRBV6-3 to TRBJ2-1; TRBD2 might be the D (5 bases). The CDR3 is 19 amino acids. V dropped 3 bases and J dropped 0 bases, with 21 bases sitting between them. Germline V gene lookup returns CDR1 MNHEY and CDR2 SVGEGT. The CDR3 DNA follows: TGTGCCAGCAGTTATACTTGGGTTCTAGCCCAGAGCTCCTACAATGAGCAGTTCTTC. This encodes CASSYTWVLAQSSYNEQFF.

This clonotype was observed a few times. The chain couples TRBV18 to TRBJ2-3; D might be TRBD1 (6 bases). V dropped 5 bases and J dropped 0 bases, with 15 bases sitting between them. This CDR3 has 16 residues. Per the germline V gene, CDR1 is KGHSH and CDR2 is LQKENI. CDR3 DNA sequence: TGTGCCAGCTCATCGGGACACCGAGGGAGCACAGATACGCAGTATTTT. Protein: CASSSGHRGSTDTQYF.

This clonotype was seen a handful of times. CDR3 sequence (DNA): TGCGCCAGCAGCTTGGCCCGTCTAGACGGGGATACGCAGTATTTT. Translated: CASSLARLDGDTQYF. V is TRBV5-1 and J is TRBJ2-3; D is undetermined. This CDR3 is 15 amino acids long. Trimming took off 0 bases at V and 6 bases at J, with 14 bases between the two ends. Germline CDR1 is SGHRS and CDR2 is YFSETQ.

This clonotype appeared once. The V call is TRBV7-6, the J call TRBJ2-5, with unresolved D. The CDR3 loop spans 13 amino acids. Trimming removed 3 bases at V and 2 bases at J, with 7 bases between. The V gene's germline CDR1 is SGHVS and CDR2 FNYEAQ. CDR3 residues: CASSFSRQETQYF. The DNA of the CDR3 is TGTGCCAGCAGCTTCTCCAGACAAGAGACCCAGTACTTC.

This clonotype was recorded once. A junction end diverges from the germline sequence, so it may reflect a read error. This sequence joins TRBV10-3 and TRBJ2-2; TRBD2 might be the D (6 bases). The CDR3 is 17 amino acids. Germline assignment: CDR1 ENHRY and CDR2 SYGVKD. The CDR3 is CAISATSGRPNAGELFF. The CDR3 DNA reads TGTGCCATCAGTGCCACCTCCGGGAGACCGAACGCCGGGGAGCTGTTTTTT.

The rearrangement joins TRBV24-1 to TRBJ2-7; D is unclear. The CDR3 has 13 residues. V dropped 1 base and J dropped 7 bases, with 10 bases sitting between them. In germline, CDR1 is KGHDR, CDR2 SFDVKD. CDR3 amino acids: CATSDFESKEQYF. The CDR3 DNA sequence: TGTGCCACCAGTGATTTTGAGTCTAAAGAGCAGTACTTC.

This clonotype showed up just a few times. J is TRBJ2-2 and V is TRBV5-1; D is possibly TRBD1 (6 bases). Germline V CDR1 and CDR2: SGHRS, YFSETQ. Trimming cost V 0 bases and J 1 base, with 10 bases left between them. The CDR3 consists of 16 residues. The CDR3 region is CASSLVGQMNTGELFF. The CDR3 nucleotides are TGCGCCAGCAGCTTGGTTGGACAGATGAACACCGGGGAGCTGTTTTTT.

The genes are TRBV3-1 and TRBJ1-1; D may be TRBD1 (6 bases). V lost 2 bases to trimming and J lost 4 bases, with 11 bases between them. Germline loops: CDR1 LGHDT, CDR2 YNNKEL (reference sequence). The CDR3 length is 14 residues. CDR3 DNA sequence: TGTGCCAGCAGCCAACCACAGGGTGGCACTGAAGCTTTCTTT. Protein: CASSQPQGGTEAFF.

This chain links TRBV6-1 with TRBJ2-1, with a weak D call TRBD2 (6 bases). Trimming stripped 8 bases from V and 0 bases from J, with 11 bases between. Per germline, CDR1 MNHNS and CDR2 SASEGT. The CDR3 consists of 14 residues. This CDR3 reads CASLGGSSYNEQFF. The CDR3 DNA sequence: TGTGCCAGCCTGGGGGGTAGCTCCTACAATGAGCAGTTCTTC.

The sample holds many counts of this clonotype. The chain couples TRBV6-6 to TRBJ1-2; D call uncertain. This CDR3 contains 14 residues. The germline CDR1 and CDR2 sequences are MNHNY and SVGAGI (reference sequence). The ends were cut back, 2 bases at V and 2 bases at J, with 9 bases in the middle. The CDR3: CASSYAAGNYGYTF. The CDR3 region has the DNA TGTGCCAGCAGTTACGCAGCGGGCAACTATGGCTACACCTTC.

As DNA, the CDR3 is TGTGCCAGCAGTGCTGTGGCAGGGGGCGCCGGAGATTCACCCCTCCACTTT. Translating it yields CASSAVAGGAGDSPLHF. The chain has TRBV6-1 and TRBJ1-6, with 8 bases lining up with TRBD1. This CDR3 region has 17 residues. With V trimmed by 4 bases and J by 8 bases, 13 bases remained unmatched. CDR1 is MNHNS, CDR2 SASEGT, per germline.

This CDR3 reads CASLKSGGWLGTQYF. CDR3 bases: TGTGCCAGTCTAAAAAGCGGGGGGTGGCTGGGGACCCAGTACTTC. This chain links TRBV12-3 or TRBV12-4 with TRBJ2-5; 9 positions match TRBD2. This CDR3 has 15 residues. With 9 bases clipped from V and 7 bases from J, the junction kept 15 bases outside the gene matches.

This clonotype was counted ten times or more. The rearrangement joins TRBV7-2 to TRBJ2-3, with D perhaps matching TRBD2 (5 bases). The germline CDR1 and CDR2 sequences are SGHTA and FQGNSA. Deletions cut 1 base from V and 3 bases from J, with 8 bases between. This CDR3 has 14 residues. The CDR3 loop reads CASSLDAGTDTQYF. Here the CDR3 DNA reads TGTGCCAGCAGCTTAGACGCGGGTACAGATACGCAGTATTTT.

To note about this clonotype: One junction end disagrees with the germline gene, perhaps due to a read error. The chain uses TRBV24-1 and TRBJ1-2; D is unclear. This CDR3 spans 17 amino acids. Germline values: CDR1 KGHDR, CDR2 SFDVKD. CDR3 sequence: CATSDPLKGGYNYGYTF. The CDR3 region has the DNA TGTGCCACCAGTGACCCCTTGAAGGGCGGGTACAACTATGGATACACCTTC.

This clonotype was found a few times. In DNA, the CDR3 is TGTGCCATCAGTGAGGTCGGCAGGGCAGGCCCTAACACTGAAGCTTTCTTT. Translated, it gives CAISEVGRAGPNTEAFF. V is TRBV10-3 and J is TRBJ1-1; D might be TRBD1 (5 bases). CDR1 ENHRY and CDR2 SYGVKD come from the germline V gene. V shed 2 bases and J shed 2 bases, with 18 bases lying between them. The CDR3 loop spans 17 amino acids.

This clonotype was recorded many times. The chain uses TRBV5-1 and TRBJ1-2, with D maybe TRBD1 (5 bases). The V end lost 3 bases, the J end lost 7 bases, and 13 bases lay between the germline ends. This CDR3 region has 13 residues. Germline V gene data show CDR1 as SGHRS and CDR2 as YFSETQ. The DNA of the CDR3 is TGCGCCAGCAGCTGGACGAGGGGTCTTGGCTACACCTTC. Protein product: CASSWTRGLGYTF. Filled out from reference TRBV5-1 and TRBJ1-2, the complete variable domain reads KAGVTQTPRYLIKTRGQQVTLSCSPISGHRSVSWYQQTPGQGLQFLFEYFSETQRNKGNFPGRFSGRQFSNSRSEMNVSTLELGDSALYLCASSWTRGLGYTFGSGTRLTVV.

This clonotype has ten or more counts. V and J are TRBV20-1 and TRBJ2-7, with 9 bases matching TRBD1. Germline V CDR1 and CDR2: DFQATT, SNEGSKA (reference sequence). V was clipped by 6 bases and J by 2 bases; unmatched bases: 11. The CDR3 sequence is 15 residues long. CDR3 bases: TGCAGTGCCCAACCCATAGACAGGGGGGCCTACGAGCAGTACTTC. Amino acid sequence: CSAQPIDRGAYEQYF.

The CDR3 bases are TGTGCCAGCGCTAAGCGGGGGCTCCACGAGCAGTACTTC. Its translation is CASAKRGLHEQYF. The chain carries TRBV12-3 or TRBV12-4 and TRBJ2-7, with 8 bases fitting TRBD2. V shed 8 bases and J 5 bases; nucleotides not matched to a gene: 8. The CDR3 totals 13 residues.

This rearrangement joins TRBV7-9 to TRBJ2-5, with a tentative D call TRBD2 (5 bases). This CDR3 contains 13 residues. Trimming pared 5 bases from V and 2 bases from J, leaving 9 bases between. CDR1 and CDR2 (germline): SEHNR, FQNEAQ (reference sequence). The CDR3 bases are TGTGCCAGCAGCGCTCGGACTCAAGAGACCCAGTACTTC. It specifies CASSARTQETQYF.

This clonotype was found a few times. This chain joins TRBV5-1 and TRBJ2-5; D possibly corresponds to TRBD1 (5 bases). From germline, CDR1 is SGHRS and CDR2 YFSETQ. There are 14 residues in the CDR3. With 4 bases removed from V and 3 bases from J, the gap between germline ends came to 13 bases. In DNA form, the CDR3 reads TGCGCCAGCAGCCCGCCCCCCAGGGAAGAGACCCAGTACTTC. Encoded protein: CASSPPPREETQYF. The variable domain in full, with the rest retrieved from reference TRBV5-1 and TRBJ2-5, is KAGVTQTPRYLIKTRGQQVTLSCSPISGHRSVSWYQQTPGQGLQFLFEYFSETQRNKGNFPGRFSGRQFSNSRSEMNVSTLELGDSALYLCASSPPPREETQYFGPGTRLLVL.

This clonotype has at least ten counts. V usage is TRBV20-1 and J usage is TRBJ2-2, with 10 bases lining up with TRBD1. V lost 5 bases, J lost 0 bases, and 0 bases stayed unmatched. The CDR3 consists of 14 residues. In germline, CDR1 is DFQATT, CDR2 SNEGSKA (reference sequence). This CDR3 is CSAGQGANTGELFF. The CDR3 coding sequence is TGCAGTGCTGGACAGGGGGCGAACACCGGGGAGCTGTTTTTT.

Many counts were recorded for this clonotype. V is TRBV3-1 and J is TRBJ2-2; no clear D gene. V was trimmed by 0 bases and J by 5 bases, leaving 4 bases between them. The CDR3 spans 13 residues. The germline V gene has CDR1 LGHDT and CDR2 YNNKEL (reference sequence). The CDR3 spells CASSQEPTGELFF. CDR3 bases: TGTGCCAGCAGCCAAGAACCTACCGGGGAGCTGTTTTTT.